This T cell receptor beta chain originates from a study of T cell responses to AZD1222 COVID-19 vaccine. V shed 5 bases and J 6 bases; nucleotides not matched to a gene: 8. The germline gives CDR1 LNHDA, CDR2 SQIVND (reference sequence). CDR3 size: 14 residues. Here immunoSEQ multiplex PCR was the method, and the copy in TCRdb shows in-frame clones only, minus some. The sample carries almost 95,000 clones, about 85% recorded once. Study-wide results and caveats: Rises in breadth and depth of Spike-specific TCRs came after two AZD1222 doses. At 160-218 and 743-854, vaccine-associated CD4 TCRs were dominant, and they spanned spike. Baseline serology detected seropositivity in only six AZD1222 recipients.

Comment on this clone: Its antigen remains unidentified.

The clonotype comes from an adult who received the AZD1222 COVID-19 vaccine. This specimen was peripheral blood, taken 28 days after the second AZD1222 dose. The gene calls are TRBV19 and TRBJ1-1, with 8 bases identical to TRBD1. The CDR3 bases are TGTGCCAGTAGTGTCGGACAGGGATTCTCTGAAGCTTTCTTT. Amino acids: CASSVGQGFSEAFF.